These 12 T cell receptor beta chains came from one sample sequenced in a study of CD8+ T cells in alopecia areata. cDNA serving as the sequencing template came from extracted, reverse transcribed RNA. Data came from immunoSEQ multiplex PCR; TCRdb stores just in-frame clones and leaves some out. This sample has some 120,000 clones, with 40% to 55% found just once. The sequenced sample was NKG2D-low CD8+ T cells sorted from blood. Source of these receptors: a human donor with alopecia areata.

The V and J genes are TRBV2 and TRBJ2-1; D call uncertain. V was cut by 3 bases and J by 8 bases, with 2 bases left in between. Germline CDR1 is SNHLY and CDR2 is FYNNEI. The CDR3 is made up of 10 amino acids. CDR3 loop: CASSEDEQFF. The CDR3 bases are TGTGCCAGCAGTGAGGATGAGCAGTTCTTC. The entire variable domain, with the rest obtained from reference TRBV2 and TRBJ2-1, is as follows: EPEVTQTPSHQVTQMGQEVILRCVPISNHLYFYWYRQILGQKVEFLVSFYNNEISEKSEIFDDQFSVERPDGSNFTLKIRSTKLEDSAMYFCASSEDEQFFGPGTRLTVL.

The V gene is TRBV29-1, the J gene TRBJ2-7, with TRBD1 identical over 12 bases. Trimming at V came to 4 bases and at J to 2 bases, leaving 6 bases not matched to a gene. CDR3 length equals 15 residues. Germline values: CDR1 SQVTM, CDR2 ANQGSEA. The DNA of the CDR3 is TGCAGCGTTGGAGGGGACAGGGGGCGCACCTACGAGCAGTACTTC. Its translation is CSVGGDRGRTYEQYF.

The chain employs TRBV29-1 and TRBJ2-3, with 7 positions matching TRBD2. J lost 8 bases, V lost 4 bases, and 15 bases had no gene match. There are 15 residues in the CDR3. Germline values: CDR1 SQVTM, CDR2 ANQGSEA. The CDR3 DNA reads as TGCAGCGTTGTGCTGTACGATGGACTAGTTGGTACGCAGTATTTT. It translates to CSVVLYDGLVGTQYF.

With respect to this clone: A read error may produce the germline difference seen at one junction end. This rearrangement joins TRBV6-6 to TRBJ2-3, with unresolved D. Per germline, CDR1 MNHNY and CDR2 SVGAGI (reference sequence). This CDR3 has 14 amino acids. CDR3 nucleotides: TGTGCCGGCAGTACGCTGACGGTCACAGATACGCAGTATTTT. Translating gives CAGSTLTVTDTQYF.

CDR3 in DNA: TGTGCCAGCAGCCCCGGGACAGGGCCTGAAGCTTTCTTT. Protein product: CASSPGTGPEAFF. The chain is built from TRBV7-9 and TRBJ1-1, with 9 bases fitting TRBD1. Germline-derived CDR1 and CDR2 are SEHNR and FQNEAQ (reference sequence). CDR3 length equals 13 residues. After removal of 5 bases from V and 6 bases from J, the junction contained 4 bases not matched to a gene.

This chain links TRBV29-1 with TRBJ2-5; D call uncertain. Trimming stripped 0 bases from V and 4 bases from J, with 6 bases between. Germline CDR1 SQVTM, CDR2 ANQGSEA. The CDR3 sequence is 12 residues long. CDR3 coding DNA: TGCAGCGTTGAAGATGAAGGAGAGACCCAGTACTTC. As protein: CSVEDEGETQYF.

There are a few counts of this clone. The rearrangement joins TRBV29-1 to TRBJ2-7, with D possibly being TRBD2 (5 bases). From germline, CDR1 is SQVTM and CDR2 ANQGSEA. Between the trimmed V and J ends, which lost 1 base and 5 bases, there was a span of 12 bases. The CDR3 consists of 13 residues. In nucleotides, the CDR3 is TGCAGCGTTGAAGGGTGGGAGAGGGACGAGCAGTACTTC. This gives the protein CSVEGWERDEQYF.

This rearrangement joins TRBV29-1 to TRBJ1-2; TRBD1 matches 10 bases. With V trimmed by 0 bases and J by 8 bases, 9 bases remained unmatched. Germline values: CDR1 SQVTM, CDR2 ANQGSEA. The CDR3 extends over 15 amino acids. The CDR3 reads CSVEEGTGVGHGYTF. The CDR3 DNA reads as TGCAGCGTTGAAGAGGGGACAGGGGTGGGACACGGCTACACCTTC.

The chain carries TRBV9 and TRBJ2-1; 7 nucleotides align to TRBD2. V shed 0 bases and J 10 bases; nucleotides not matched to a gene: 4. This CDR3 has 13 amino acids. Germline V CDR1 and CDR2: SGDLS, YYNGEE. The CDR3, as DNA: TGTGCCAGCAGCGTAGACGGGGGGTACGAGCAGTTCTTC. Residues: CASSVDGGYEQFF.

This clone was detected only a few times. This sequence joins TRBV29-1 and TRBJ1-5; D is unresolved. Trimming left V 3 bases short and J 11 bases short, with 11 bases between. This CDR3 has 11 amino acids. Per the germline V gene, CDR1 is SQVTM and CDR2 is ANQGSEA. The CDR3 bases are TGCAGCGTTGAGAGCCGAGGGTCCCAGCATTTT. Its protein product is CSVESRGSQHF.

This clone occurred once. J is TRBJ2-6 and V is TRBV9; D may be TRBD1 (6 bases). The CDR3 spans 17 residues. Germline V gene data show CDR1 as SGDLS and CDR2 as YYNGEE. Trimming removed 4 bases from V and 0 bases from J, with 14 bases in between. CDR3 in amino acids: CASSPVTGLSGANVLTF. In DNA, the CDR3 is TGTGCCAGCAGCCCCGTGACAGGTCTCTCTGGGGCCAACGTCCTGACTTTC.

The chain recombines TRBV29-1 with TRBJ2-1, with TRBD2 as a possible D gene (5 bases). Germline CDR1 and CDR2: SQVTM and ANQGSEA. This CDR3 comprises 14 residues. V shed 3 bases and J shed 1 base, with 10 bases lying between them. The CDR3 region is CSVEGRLSYNEQFF. In DNA form, the CDR3 reads TGCAGCGTTGAGGGGAGACTTTCCTACAATGAGCAGTTCTTC.